This TCR beta chain was documented in a study of blood T cell repertoires in COVID-19. The CDR3 sequence is 13 residues long. CDR1 KGHDR and CDR2 SFDVKD come from the germline V gene. Trimming at V came to 7 bases and at J to 3 bases, leaving 5 bases not matched to a gene. Profiling relied on immunoSEQ multiplex PCR, and the TCRdb table lists in-frame clones only, not all of them. The sample holds about 70,000 clones, around nine tenths seen once. This rearrangement joins TRBV24-1 to TRBJ2-7; 7 positions match TRBD2. The sequenced material came from peripheral blood. This TCR was recovered from a woman aged 80 or older with acute or convalescent COVID-19. In nucleotides, the CDR3 is TGTGCCACCAGCCCTCCGGGGGGCTACGAGCAGTACTTC. The encoded protein is CATSPPGGYEQYF.